This T cell receptor (beta chain) was sequenced for a study of radiation and T cells in renal cell carcinoma. Study background: Nephrectomy followed 15 Gy stereotactic body radiation by 4 weeks.

TCRdb keeps only in-frame clones here, not all; method: immunoSEQ multiplex PCR. The table records 95,000 to 150,000 clones, about four fifths of them present only once. V lost 4 bases to trimming and J lost 4 bases, with 14 bases between them. The CDR3 has 14 residues. The time point denotes: blood 2 weeks post-SBRT. Treatment reported: 15 Gy SBRT to primary tumor, nephrectomy 4 weeks later. The material sequenced was blood, taken from a patient whose treatment included radiotherapy and nephrectomy. The receptor was derived from a middle-aged man with renal cell carcinoma. The genes are TRBV5-3 and TRBJ1-2; weak D call: TRBD1 (5 bases). TRBV5-3 counts as an open reading frame of uncertain function. The CDR3 sequence: CARSQSGPSYGYTF. The CDR3 nucleotides are TGTGCCAGAAGCCAATCGGGACCGAGCTATGGCTACACCTTC.